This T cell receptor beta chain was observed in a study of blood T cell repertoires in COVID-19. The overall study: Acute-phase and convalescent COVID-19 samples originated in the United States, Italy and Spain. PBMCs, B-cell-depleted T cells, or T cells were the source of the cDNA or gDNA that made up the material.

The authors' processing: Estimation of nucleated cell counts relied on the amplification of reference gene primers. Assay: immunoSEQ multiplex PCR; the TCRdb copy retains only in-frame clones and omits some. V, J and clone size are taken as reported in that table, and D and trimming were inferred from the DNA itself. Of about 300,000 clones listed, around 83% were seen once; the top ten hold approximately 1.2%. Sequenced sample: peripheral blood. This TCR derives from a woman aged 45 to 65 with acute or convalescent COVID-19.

CDR3 region: CASSPGQHNNYGYTF. Here the CDR3 DNA reads TGTGCCAGCTCACCGGGACAGCATAATAACTATGGCTACACCTTC. The V call is TRBV18, the J call TRBJ1-2, with 7 bases aligning to TRBD1. This CDR3 region has 15 residues. Unmatched junction bases numbered 5, after V lost 3 bases and J lost 1 base. The germline CDR1 and CDR2 sequences are KGHSH and LQKENI.